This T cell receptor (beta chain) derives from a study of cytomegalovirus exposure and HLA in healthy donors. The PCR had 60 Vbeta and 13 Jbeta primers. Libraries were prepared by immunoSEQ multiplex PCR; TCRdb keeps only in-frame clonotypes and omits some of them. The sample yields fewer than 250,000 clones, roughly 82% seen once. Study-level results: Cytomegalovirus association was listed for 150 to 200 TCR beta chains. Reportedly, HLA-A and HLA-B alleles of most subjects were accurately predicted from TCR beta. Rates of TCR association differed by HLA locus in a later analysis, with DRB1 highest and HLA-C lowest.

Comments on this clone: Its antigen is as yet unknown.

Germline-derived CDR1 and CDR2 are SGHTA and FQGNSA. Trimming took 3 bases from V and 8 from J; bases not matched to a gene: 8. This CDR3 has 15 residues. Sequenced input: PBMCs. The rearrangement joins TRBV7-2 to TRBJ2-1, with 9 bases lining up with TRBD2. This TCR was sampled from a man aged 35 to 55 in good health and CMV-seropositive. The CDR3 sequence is CASSFGWREGDEQFF. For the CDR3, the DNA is TGTGCCAGCAGCTTCGGCTGGCGGGAGGGTGATGAGCAGTTCTTC.